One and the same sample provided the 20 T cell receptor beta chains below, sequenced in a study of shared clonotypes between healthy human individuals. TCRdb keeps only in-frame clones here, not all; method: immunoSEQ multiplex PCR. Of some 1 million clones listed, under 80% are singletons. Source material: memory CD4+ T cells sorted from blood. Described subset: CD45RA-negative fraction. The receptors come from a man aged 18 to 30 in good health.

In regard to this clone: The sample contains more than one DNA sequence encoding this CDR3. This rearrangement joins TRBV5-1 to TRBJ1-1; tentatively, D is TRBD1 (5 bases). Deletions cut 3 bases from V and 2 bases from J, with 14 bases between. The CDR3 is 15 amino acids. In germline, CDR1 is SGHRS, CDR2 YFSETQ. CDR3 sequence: CASSSSTTENTEAFF. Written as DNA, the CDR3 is TGCGCCAGCAGCTCATCAACGACAGAAAACACTGAAGCTTTCTTT.

The CDR3 here is CASSTRGPADTQYF. The CDR3 coding sequence is TGTGCCAGCAGCACCCGGGGGCCAGCAGATACGCAGTATTTT. The rearrangement uses TRBV6-5 and TRBJ2-3; D tentatively fits TRBD1 or TRBD2 (6 bases each). Germline assignment: CDR1 MNHEY and CDR2 SVGAGI. This CDR3 has 14 amino acids. Trimming stripped 6 bases from V and 4 bases from J, with 14 bases between.

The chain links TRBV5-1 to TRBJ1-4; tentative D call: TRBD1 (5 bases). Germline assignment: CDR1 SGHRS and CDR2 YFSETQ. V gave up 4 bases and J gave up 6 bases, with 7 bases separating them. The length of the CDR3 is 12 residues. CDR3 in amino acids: CASSVGDEKLFF. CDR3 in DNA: TGCGCCAGCAGCGTGGGGGATGAAAAACTGTTTTTT.

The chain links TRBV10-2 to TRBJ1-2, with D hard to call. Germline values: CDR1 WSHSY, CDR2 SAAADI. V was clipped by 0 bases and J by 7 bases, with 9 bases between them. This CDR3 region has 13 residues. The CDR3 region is CASSESYGSGYTF. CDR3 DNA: TGCGCCAGCAGTGAGTCATACGGGTCTGGCTACACCTTC.

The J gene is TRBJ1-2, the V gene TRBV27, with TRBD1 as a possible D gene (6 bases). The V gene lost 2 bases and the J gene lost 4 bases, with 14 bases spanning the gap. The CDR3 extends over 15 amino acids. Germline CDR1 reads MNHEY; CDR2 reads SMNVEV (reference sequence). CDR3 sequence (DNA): TGTGCCAGCAGTTTACGAGAGGGGGGGGCCTATGGCTACACCTTC. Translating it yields CASSLREGGAYGYTF.

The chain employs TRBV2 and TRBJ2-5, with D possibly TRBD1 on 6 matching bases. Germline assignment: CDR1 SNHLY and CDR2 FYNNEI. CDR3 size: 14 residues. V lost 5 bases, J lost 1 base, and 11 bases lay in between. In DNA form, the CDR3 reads TGTGCCAGCAGTCTTACAGGGTTCCAAGAGACCCAGTACTTC. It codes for CASSLTGFQETQYF.

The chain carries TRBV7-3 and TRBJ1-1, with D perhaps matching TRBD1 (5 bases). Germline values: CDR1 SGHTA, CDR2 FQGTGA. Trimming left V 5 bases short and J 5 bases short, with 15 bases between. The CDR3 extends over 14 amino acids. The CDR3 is CASSAGGAGTEAFF. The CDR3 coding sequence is TGTGCCAGCAGCGCCGGTGGGGCGGGGACTGAAGCTTTCTTT.

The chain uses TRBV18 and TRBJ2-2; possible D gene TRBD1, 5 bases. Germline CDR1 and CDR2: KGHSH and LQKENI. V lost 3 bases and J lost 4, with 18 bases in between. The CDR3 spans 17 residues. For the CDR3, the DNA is TGTGCCAGCTCACCGAGGCAGGGTGGATCGACCACCGGGGAGCTGTTTTTT. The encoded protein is CASSPRQGGSTTGELFF.

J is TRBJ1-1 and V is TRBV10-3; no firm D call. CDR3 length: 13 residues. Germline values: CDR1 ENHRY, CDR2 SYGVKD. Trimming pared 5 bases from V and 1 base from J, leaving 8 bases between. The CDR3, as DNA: TGTGCCATCAGTATTGACGGGAACACTGAAGCTTTCTTT. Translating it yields CAISIDGNTEAFF.

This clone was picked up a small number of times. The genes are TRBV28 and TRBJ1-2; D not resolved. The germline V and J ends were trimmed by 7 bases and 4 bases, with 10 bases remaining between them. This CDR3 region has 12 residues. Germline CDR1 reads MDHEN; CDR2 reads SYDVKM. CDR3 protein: CASTPRFYGYTF. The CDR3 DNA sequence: TGTGCCAGCACCCCGCGGTTCTATGGCTACACCTTC.

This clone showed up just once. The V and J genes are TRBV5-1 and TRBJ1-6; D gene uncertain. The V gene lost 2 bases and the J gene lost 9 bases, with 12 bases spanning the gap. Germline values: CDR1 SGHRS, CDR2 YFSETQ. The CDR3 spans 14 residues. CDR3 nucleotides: TGCGCCAGCAGCTTAGGAGAGGTCAGTTCACCCCTCCACTTT. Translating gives CASSLGEVSSPLHF.

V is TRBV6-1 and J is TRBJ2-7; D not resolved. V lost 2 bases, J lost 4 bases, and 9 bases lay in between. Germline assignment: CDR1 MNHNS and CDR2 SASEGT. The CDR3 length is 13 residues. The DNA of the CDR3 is TGTGCCAGCAGTGAACGGGCAAGGTACGAGCAGTACTTC. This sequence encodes CASSERARYEQYF.

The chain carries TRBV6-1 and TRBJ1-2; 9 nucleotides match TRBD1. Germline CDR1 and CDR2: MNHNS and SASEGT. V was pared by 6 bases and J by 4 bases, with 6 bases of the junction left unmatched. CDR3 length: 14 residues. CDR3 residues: CASRRTGDIYGYTF. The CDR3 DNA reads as TGTGCCAGCAGAAGGACAGGGGATATCTATGGCTACACCTTC.

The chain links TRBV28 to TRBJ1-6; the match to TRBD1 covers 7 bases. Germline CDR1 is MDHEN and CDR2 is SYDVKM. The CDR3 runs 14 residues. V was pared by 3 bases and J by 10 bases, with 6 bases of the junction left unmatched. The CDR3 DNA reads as TGTGCCAGCAGTTTGGCAGGGGGGAACTCACCCCTCCACTTT. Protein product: CASSLAGGNSPLHF.

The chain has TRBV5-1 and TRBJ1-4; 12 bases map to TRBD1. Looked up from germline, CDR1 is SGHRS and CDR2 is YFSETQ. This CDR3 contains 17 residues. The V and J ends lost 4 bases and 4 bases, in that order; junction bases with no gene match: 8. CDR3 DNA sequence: TGCGCCAGCAGCATGGGACAGGGGGCGAATTTTAATGAAAAACTGTTTTTT. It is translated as CASSMGQGANFNEKLFF.

This CDR3 is CASRQTASADTQYF. Written as DNA, the CDR3 is TGCGCCAGCAGACAGACGGCTAGCGCCGATACGCAGTATTTT. The chain couples TRBV5-1 to TRBJ2-3, with a weak D call TRBD2 (6 bases). Germline lookup yields CDR1 SGHRS and CDR2 YFSETQ. V was clipped by 5 bases and J by 6 bases, with 16 bases between them. The CDR3 is 14 amino acids.

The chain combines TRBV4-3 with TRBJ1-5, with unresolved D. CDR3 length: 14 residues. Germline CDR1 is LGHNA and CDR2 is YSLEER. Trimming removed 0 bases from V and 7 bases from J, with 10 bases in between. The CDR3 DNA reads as TGCGCCAGCAGCCAAGAATTGCAGAGCCAGCCCCAGCATTTT. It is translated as CASSQELQSQPQHF.

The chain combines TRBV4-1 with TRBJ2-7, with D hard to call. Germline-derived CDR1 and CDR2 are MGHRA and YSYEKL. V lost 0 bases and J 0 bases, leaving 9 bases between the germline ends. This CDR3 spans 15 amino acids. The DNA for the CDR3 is TGCGCCAGCAGCCAAGAACCGGGCTTCTCCTACGAGCAGTACTTC. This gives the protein CASSQEPGFSYEQYF.

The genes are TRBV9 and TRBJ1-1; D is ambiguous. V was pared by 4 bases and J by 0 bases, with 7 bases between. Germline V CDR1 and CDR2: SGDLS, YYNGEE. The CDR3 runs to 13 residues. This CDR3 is CASSRELNTEAFF. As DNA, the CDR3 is TGTGCCAGCAGCCGGGAGCTGAACACTGAAGCTTTCTTT.

CDR3 protein: CASSPPSRVENIQYF. The CDR3 region has the DNA TGTGCCAGCTCACCACCGTCGCGGGTCGAAAACATTCAGTACTTC. The genes are TRBV18 and TRBJ2-4, with D maybe TRBD2 (5 bases). From germline, CDR1 is KGHSH and CDR2 LQKENI. CDR3 length equals 15 residues. V was shortened by 0 bases and J by 5 bases, with 11 bases between the two germline ends. The whole variable domain, remainder taken from reference TRBV18 and TRBJ2-4, is NAGVMQNPRHLVRRRGQEARLRCSPMKGHSHVYWYRQLPEEGLKFMVYLQKENIIDESGMPKERFSAEFPKEGPSILRIQQVVRGDSAAYFCASSPPSRVENIQYFGAGTRLSVL.